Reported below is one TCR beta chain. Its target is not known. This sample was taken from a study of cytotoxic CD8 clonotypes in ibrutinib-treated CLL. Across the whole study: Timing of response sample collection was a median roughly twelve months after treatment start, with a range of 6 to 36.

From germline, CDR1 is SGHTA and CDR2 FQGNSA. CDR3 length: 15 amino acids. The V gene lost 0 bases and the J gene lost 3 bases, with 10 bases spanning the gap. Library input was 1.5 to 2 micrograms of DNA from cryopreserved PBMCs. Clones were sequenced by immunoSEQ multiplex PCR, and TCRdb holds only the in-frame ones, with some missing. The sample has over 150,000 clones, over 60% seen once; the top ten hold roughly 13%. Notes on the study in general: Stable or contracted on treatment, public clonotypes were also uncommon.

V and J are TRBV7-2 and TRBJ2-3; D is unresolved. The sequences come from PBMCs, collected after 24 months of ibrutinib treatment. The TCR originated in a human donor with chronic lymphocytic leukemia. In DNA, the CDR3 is TGTGCCAGCAGCTTAGCCGCTCAGAGGACAGATACGCAGTATTTT. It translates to CASSLAAQRTDTQYF.